This T cell receptor (beta chain) was identified during a study of human T cells and chemical hapten exposure. Time point here: patch test 2, 6 weeks after DPC sensitization. Treatment defined: therapeutic diphenylcyclopropenone sensitization with weekly scalp DPC. TCRdb independently ran MiXCR on the RACE reads; one entry per CDR3 protein. The sample lists fewer than 150,000 distinct CDR3 sequences, 10% to 15% occurring once. This clonotype was detected many times. Losses at the gene ends were 2 bases for V and 4 bases for J; bases not matched to a gene: 5. The CDR3 extends over 15 amino acids. Germline V gene lookup returns CDR1 WSHSY and CDR2 SAAADI.

The source of this sequence is a woman in her fifties or sixties with alopecia areata. Some clones in this sample may be carry-over from other donors' samples. This chain links TRBV10-2 with TRBJ1-1, with 9 bases lining up with TRBD1. The sequencing used whole blood, collected in connection with sensitization to the hapten diphenylcyclopropenone (DPC). For the CDR3, the DNA is TGCGCCAGCAGTGAGGGGACAGGGACCGGCACTGAAGCTTTCTTT. It yields the protein CASSEGTGTGTEAFF.